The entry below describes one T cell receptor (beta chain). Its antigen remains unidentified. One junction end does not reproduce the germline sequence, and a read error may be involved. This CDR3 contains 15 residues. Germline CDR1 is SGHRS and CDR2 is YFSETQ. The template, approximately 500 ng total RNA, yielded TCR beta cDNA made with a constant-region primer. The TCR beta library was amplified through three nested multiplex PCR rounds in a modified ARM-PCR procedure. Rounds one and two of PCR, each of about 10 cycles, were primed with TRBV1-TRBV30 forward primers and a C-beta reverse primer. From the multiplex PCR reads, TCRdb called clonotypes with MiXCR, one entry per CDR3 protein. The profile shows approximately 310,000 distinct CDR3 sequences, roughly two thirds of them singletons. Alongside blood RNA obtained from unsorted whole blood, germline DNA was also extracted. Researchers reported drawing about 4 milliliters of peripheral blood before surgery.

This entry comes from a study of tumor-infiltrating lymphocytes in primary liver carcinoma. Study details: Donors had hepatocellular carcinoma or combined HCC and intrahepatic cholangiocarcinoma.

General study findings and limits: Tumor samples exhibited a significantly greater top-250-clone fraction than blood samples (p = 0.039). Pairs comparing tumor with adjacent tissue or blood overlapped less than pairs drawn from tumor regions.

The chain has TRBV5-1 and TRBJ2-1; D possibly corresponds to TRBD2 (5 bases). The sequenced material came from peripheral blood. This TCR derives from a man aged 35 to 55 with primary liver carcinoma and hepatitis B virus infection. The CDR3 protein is CASSSGTSDYNEQFF. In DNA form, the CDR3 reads TGCGCCAGCAGCTCGGGAACTTCAGACTACAATGAGCAATTCTTC.